One sample yielded the 19 T cell receptor beta chains listed below, sequenced in a study of cytomegalovirus exposure and HLA in healthy donors. Vbeta (60) and Jbeta (13) primers were used in the PCR. Data came from immunoSEQ multiplex PCR; TCRdb stores just in-frame clones and leaves some out. The data show 170,000 or so clones, 77% seen once. The source material was PBMCs. Receptor source: a woman aged 25-40 years in good health and CMV-seropositive.

The rearrangement links TRBV28 to TRBJ1-5; TRBD1 aligns across 8 bases. V lost 5 bases to trimming and J lost 2 bases; unmatched junction nucleotides: 2. Germline-derived CDR1 and CDR2 are MDHEN and SYDVKM. The CDR3 is 14 residues long. CDR3 protein: CASSGGQGNQPQHF. CDR3 coding DNA: TGTGCCAGCAGTGGGGGACAGGGCAATCAGCCCCAGCATTTT.

The chain is built from TRBV27 and TRBJ2-7, with TRBD2 matching over 11 bases. Germline V CDR1 and CDR2: MNHEY, SMNVEV (reference sequence). V lost 7 bases to trimming and J lost 0 bases; unmatched junction nucleotides: 5. CDR3 length: 15 residues. CDR3 DNA: TGTGCCAGCAAGACTAGCGGGATACTCTCCTACGAGCAGTACTTC. Its protein is CASKTSGILSYEQYF.

This clone was detected once. The chain links TRBV12-5 to TRBJ2-3; TRBD2 agrees at 11 bases. CDR3 length: 16 residues. V gave up 5 bases and J gave up 3 bases; unmatched junction bases: 7. The germline V gene has CDR1 LGHNT and CDR2 FRNRAP. The CDR3 DNA reads as TGTGCTAGTGGTATGCTAGCGGGAGGTTTAACAGATACGCAGTATTTT. Protein sequence: CASGMLAGGLTDTQYF.

The chain employs TRBV30 and TRBJ1-5, with 10 positions matching TRBD1. The CDR3 consists of 14 residues. The trim removed 4 bases at V and 10 bases at J, leaving 10 bases unmatched. The germline V gene encodes CDR1 GTSNPN and CDR2 SVGIG (reference sequence). CDR3 bases: TGTGCCTGGAAAGGACAGGGGGAGGCTCGCCCCCAGCATTTT. Protein sequence: CAWKGQGEARPQHF.

This clone was recorded once. V and J are TRBV9 and TRBJ2-7; TRBD2 might be the D (6 bases). The length of the CDR3 is 14 residues. Trimming cost V 4 bases and J 2 bases, with 13 bases left between them. The germline V gene has CDR1 SGDLS and CDR2 YYNGEE. The CDR3 region has the DNA TGTGCCAGCAGCCCGGTGGGAGGCCCCTACGAGCAGTACTTC. Amino acids: CASSPVGGPYEQYF.

The chain joins TRBV29-1 to TRBJ1-1; 9 positions match TRBD1. V lost 6 bases and J lost 6; bases outside the gene matches: 8. This CDR3 has 13 residues. The germline V gene encodes CDR1 SQVTM and CDR2 ANQGSEA. DNA of the CDR3: TGCAGCGTATGCCTACAGGGGGCCTCTGAAGCTTTCTTT. This gives the protein CSVCLQGASEAFF.

The V gene is TRBV10-1, the J gene TRBJ2-1; TRBD2 matches at 8 bases. Per the germline V gene, CDR1 is WNHNN and CDR2 is SYGVQD (reference sequence). The CDR3 sequence is 14 residues long. V shed 3 bases and J 6 bases; nucleotides not matched to a gene: 4. In DNA, the CDR3 is TGCGCCAGCAGTGATGTACTAGCGGCCAATGAGCAGTTCTTC. It encodes CASSDVLAANEQFF.

This chain joins TRBV4-1 and TRBJ1-5; the match to TRBD1 covers 11 bases. J lost 4 bases, V lost 3 bases, and 5 bases had no gene match. There are 16 residues in the CDR3. Germline V gene data show CDR1 as MGHRA and CDR2 as YSYEKL. This CDR3 reads CASSQGTGGGNQPQHF. CDR3 in DNA: TGCGCCAGCAGCCAGGGGACAGGGGGAGGTAATCAGCCCCAGCATTTT.

The chain links TRBV11-3 to TRBJ1-1; 12 bases are shared with TRBD1. Germline-derived CDR1 and CDR2 are SGHNT and YENEEA. V was clipped by 5 bases and J by 1 base; unmatched bases: 11. This CDR3 is built from 18 residues. The CDR3 loop reads CASSGGQGAAVRNTEAFF. The CDR3 nucleotides are TGTGCCAGCAGCGGGGGACAGGGGGCTGCTGTACGGAACACTGAAGCTTTCTTT.

This clone was counted once. The V call is TRBV5-4, the J call TRBJ2-5, with TRBD1 matching over 8 bases. This CDR3 is 15 amino acids long. Trimming took 4 bases from V and 5 from J; bases not matched to a gene: 10. CDR1 SGHNT and CDR2 YYREEE come from the germline V gene (reference sequence). The DNA for the CDR3 is TGTGCCAGCAGCCCCGGACAGGGCGGCGGGGAGACCCAGTACTTC. It codes for CASSPGQGGGETQYF.

The CDR3 nucleotides are TGTGCCTGGAGTGTGCGCGACAGGGGTGAAAAACTGTTTTTT. Translated, it gives CAWSVRDRGEKLFF. V usage is TRBV30 and J usage is TRBJ1-4; 8 nucleotides agree with TRBD1. V dropped 0 bases and J dropped 7; count of bases not matched to a gene: 4. In germline, CDR1 is GTSNPN, CDR2 SVGIG (reference sequence). This CDR3 has 14 residues.

This chain uses TRBV27 with TRBJ2-7, with TRBD1 identical over 10 bases. J was trimmed by 0 bases and V by 6 bases; bases with no gene match: 5. The germline V gene encodes CDR1 MNHEY and CDR2 SMNVEV (reference sequence). This CDR3 spans 15 amino acids. CDR3 region: CASRKTGGPSYEQYF. The CDR3 region has the DNA TGTGCCAGCAGGAAGACAGGGGGCCCCTCCTACGAGCAGTACTTC.

V is TRBV9 and J is TRBJ2-3; D is uncertain. The CDR3 sequence is 13 residues long. Germline V gene lookup returns CDR1 SGDLS and CDR2 YYNGEE. Trimming removed 3 bases at V and 4 bases at J, with 9 bases between. The CDR3 here is CASSAVGSDTQYF. Here the CDR3 DNA reads TGTGCCAGCAGCGCCGTCGGTTCAGATACGCAGTATTTT.

This clone was recorded only once. The V gene is TRBV5-1, the J gene TRBJ2-5; 11 bases match TRBD2. The germline CDR1 and CDR2 sequences are SGHRS and YFSETQ. V gave up 2 bases and J gave up 1 base; unmatched junction bases: 1. This CDR3 has 15 residues. This CDR3 reads CASSLTSGGQETQYF. The CDR3 DNA follows: TGCGCCAGCAGCTTAACTAGCGGGGGCCAAGAGACCCAGTACTTC. The entire variable domain, with the rest obtained from reference TRBV5-1 and TRBJ2-5, is as follows: KAGVTQTPRYLIKTRGQQVTLSCSPISGHRSVSWYQQTPGQGLQFLFEYFSETQRNKGNFPGRFSGRQFSNSRSEMNVSTLELGDSALYLCASSLTSGGQETQYFGPGTRLLVL.

This chain links TRBV19 with TRBJ1-2; the D gene is possibly TRBD1 (5 bases). CDR1 and CDR2 (germline): LNHDA, SQIVND (reference sequence). The CDR3 contains 14 residues. The V end was cut by 8 bases, the J end by 4 bases, with 17 bases between. The CDR3 here is CASSYGTPGYGYTF. DNA for the CDR3: TGTGCCAGTTCTTACGGGACTCCTGGCTATGGCTACACCTTC.

The chain has TRBV18 and TRBJ2-5; D remains ambiguous. CDR1 and CDR2 (germline): KGHSH, LQKENI. V lost 2 bases and J lost 4, with 11 bases in between. The CDR3 sequence is 14 residues long. The CDR3 region is CASSPLPTGETQYF. DNA of the CDR3: TGTGCCAGCTCACCATTGCCAACGGGAGAGACCCAGTACTTC.

This chain uses TRBV7-8 with TRBJ1-1, with 9 bases aligning to TRBD1. Germline trimming cut 3 bases from V and 3 bases from J; bases unmatched to any gene: 2. The CDR3 has 14 amino acids. Looked up from germline, CDR1 is SGHVS and CDR2 is FQNEAQ. Written as DNA, the CDR3 is TGTGCCAGCAGCTTTGGGACAGGGTACACTGAAGCTTTCTTT. It specifies CASSFGTGYTEAFF.

The rearrangement links TRBV28 to TRBJ2-7; no firm D call. CDR3 length: 14 residues. Germline CDR1 MDHEN, CDR2 SYDVKM. Trimming left V 4 bases short and J 0 bases short, with 10 bases between. DNA for the CDR3: TGTGCCAGCAGTTCCCCGGGTAGCTCCTACGAGCAGTACTTC. Protein sequence: CASSSPGSSYEQYF.

This chain links TRBV5-1 with TRBJ2-5, with 10 positions matching TRBD2. The germline CDR1 and CDR2 sequences are SGHRS and YFSETQ. CDR3 length: 15 residues. After removal of 6 bases from V and 3 bases from J, the junction contained 8 bases not matched to a gene. CDR3 protein: CASTGLAGEEETQYF. Here the CDR3 DNA reads TGCGCCAGCACCGGGCTAGCGGGAGAGGAAGAGACCCAGTACTTC.